The 27 T cell receptor beta chains in this list originate from one sample, sequenced in a study of T-cell reconstitution after alpha-beta-depleted transplantation in children. TCRbeta library preparation incorporated unique molecular identifiers. TCRdb analysed the PCR reads with MiXCR anew, one entry per CDR3 protein. The table shows over 85,000 distinct CDR3 sequences, with approximately 10% occurring only once. Sequenced here: PBMCs from the stem cell graft donor, sampled from the stem cell graft. These TCRs come from a human donor who donated a stem cell graft to a child with acute lymphoblastic leukemia.

This clonotype was recorded at least ten times. A junction end diverges from the germline sequence, so it may reflect a read error. V usage is TRBV19 and J usage is TRBJ2-5; TRBD1 matches at 7 bases. CDR1 and CDR2 (germline): LNHDA, SQIVND (reference sequence). The CDR3 is 15 residues long. CDR3 residues: CSSSTQAHRGETQYF. In DNA form, the CDR3 reads TGTTCCAGTAGTACCCAGGCCCACAGGGGAGAGACCCAGTACTTC.

At least ten counts were recorded for this clonotype. The chain carries TRBV15 and TRBJ1-3; possibly TRBD1 for D (5 bases). CDR1 and CDR2 from the germline V gene are LNHNV and YYDKDF (reference sequence). With 0 bases removed from V and 0 bases from J, the gap between germline ends came to 15 bases. CDR3 length: 18 residues. The CDR3 sequence: CATSRDVGLINSGNTIYF. CDR3 DNA: TGTGCCACCAGCAGAGATGTGGGGCTCATAAACTCTGGAAACACCATATATTTT.

The table lists this clonotype with a few counts. J is TRBJ2-7 and V is TRBV5-1; D is ambiguous. The V end lost 3 bases, the J end lost 0 bases, and 10 bases lay between the germline ends. The germline CDR1 and CDR2 sequences are SGHRS and YFSETQ. CDR3 length equals 14 residues. The CDR3 here is CASSSGISSYEQYF. CDR3 DNA: TGCGCCAGCAGCTCCGGCATAAGCTCCTACGAGCAGTACTTC.

Many counts were recorded for this clonotype. The rearrangement links TRBV6-2 or TRBV6-3 to TRBJ2-7; possibly TRBD1 for D (6 bases). The CDR3 extends over 13 amino acids. The V gene lost 0 bases and the J gene lost 6 bases, with 9 bases spanning the gap. Germline assignment: CDR1 MNHEY and CDR2 SVGEGT. CDR3 sequence (DNA): TGTGCCAGCAGTTACTCGAGAGGGGGCGAGCAGTACTTC. This translates into CASSYSRGGEQYF.

Ten or more counts support this clonotype. The V gene is TRBV12-3 or TRBV12-4, the J gene TRBJ1-2; D gene ambiguous. The CDR3 runs to 11 residues. V was pared by 11 bases and J by 2 bases, with 9 bases between. This CDR3 reads CAGLANYGYTF. CDR3 nucleotide sequence: TGTGCCGGACTCGCGAACTATGGCTACACCTTC.

This clonotype appeared many times. The chain recombines TRBV5-1 with TRBJ2-1; possibly TRBD2 for D (6 bases). The V and J ends lost 4 bases and 0 bases respectively, with 11 bases between them. In germline, CDR1 is SGHRS, CDR2 YFSETQ. This CDR3 comprises 15 residues. The CDR3: CASSPGGLSYNEQFF. Written as DNA, the CDR3 is TGCGCCAGCAGCCCCGGGGGACTCTCCTACAATGAGCAGTTCTTC.

The chain recombines TRBV7-6 with TRBJ2-2; no definite D call. The germline gives CDR1 SGHVS, CDR2 FNYEAQ. The V and J ends lost 4 bases and 0 bases respectively, with 12 bases between them. The CDR3 runs 16 residues. The CDR3 coding sequence is TGTGCCAGCAGCTCGACGACCCACGCGAACACCGGGGAGCTGTTTTTT. Protein sequence: CASSSTTHANTGELFF.

This clonotype was recorded many times. Written as DNA, the CDR3 is TGTGCCAGCAGTGATACGCCCGGGACCTATAATTCACCCCTCCACTTT. This sequence encodes CASSDTPGTYNSPLHF. V gene TRBV6-1 combines with J gene TRBJ1-6, with unresolved D. Trimming took off 3 bases at V and 2 bases at J, with 11 bases between the two ends. This CDR3 is 16 amino acids long. Germline V gives CDR1 MNHNS, CDR2 SASEGT.

In this sample, this clonotype turned up many times. The V call is TRBV7-9, the J call TRBJ2-1; the match to TRBD2 covers 13 bases. The germline CDR1 and CDR2 sequences are SEHNR and FQNEAQ (reference sequence). CDR3 length equals 16 residues. V dropped 5 bases and J dropped 8; count of bases not matched to a gene: 9. CDR3: CASSHYRGTSGDEQFF. CDR3 DNA: TGTGCCAGCAGCCATTATAGGGGGACTAGCGGGGATGAGCAGTTCTTC.

In its sample, this clonotype was seen many times. This rearrangement joins TRBV5-1 to TRBJ2-3; 9 bases are shared with TRBD2. The CDR3 is 15 amino acids. The ends lost 7 bases at V and 1 base at J; junction bases unmatched: 7. From germline, CDR1 is SGHRS and CDR2 YFSETQ. The CDR3 nucleotides are TGCGCCAGCCGGACCCTAGCGGGGCGCACAGATACGCAGTATTTT. Translation gives CASRTLAGRTDTQYF.

This clonotype has a count of ten or more. This chain links TRBV5-1 with TRBJ2-7; 8 positions match TRBD1. The CDR3 totals 16 residues. Germline V CDR1 and CDR2: SGHRS, YFSETQ. Trimming took 2 bases from V and 4 from J; bases not matched to a gene: 11. The DNA of the CDR3 is TGCGCCAGCAGCTTTGGGAACAGGGGGAGTGTGTACGAGCAGTACTTC. This encodes CASSFGNRGSVYEQYF.

V usage is TRBV7-2 and J usage is TRBJ2-5; TRBD2 is a possible D gene (5 bases). The CDR3 is made up of 15 amino acids. Trimming cost V 10 bases and J 3 bases, with 21 bases left between them. The germline V gene encodes CDR1 SGHTA and CDR2 FQGNSA. CDR3 protein: CAIGSGSYAEETQYF. CDR3 DNA: TGTGCCATTGGTTCGGGGTCCTATGCTGAAGAGACCCAGTACTTC.

This clonotype came up many times. The DNA for the CDR3 is TGCGCCAGCCTACCGGGGGGGTCCTACAATGAGCAGTTCTTC. Its translation: CASLPGGSYNEQFF. The V gene is TRBV10-2, the J gene TRBJ2-1; TRBD2 matches at 8 bases. The CDR3 spans 14 residues. The germline gives CDR1 WSHSY, CDR2 SAAADI. The V gene end was trimmed by 8 bases and the J gene end by 1 base; junction bases not matched to a gene: 4.

There are many counts of this clonotype. V and J are TRBV6-5 and TRBJ1-5; D is perhaps TRBD1 (5 bases). The V end lost 8 bases, the J end lost 3 bases, and 11 bases lay between the germline ends. This CDR3 contains 13 residues. CDR1 MNHEY and CDR2 SVGAGI come from the germline V gene. CDR3 nucleotides: TGTGCCAGCGGGGGGAGGTCCAATCAGCCCCAGCATTTT. The encoded protein is CASGGRSNQPQHF.

This clonotype was seen repeatedly, ten times or more. This chain connects TRBV12-3 or TRBV12-4 to TRBJ1-4; TRBD1 aligns across 9 bases. This CDR3 has 15 amino acids. Trimming at V came to 3 bases and at J to 3 bases, leaving 2 bases not matched to a gene. The DNA for the CDR3 is TGTGCCAGCAGTTTGAGGACAGGGGCTAATGAAAAACTGTTTTTT. It encodes CASSLRTGANEKLFF.

This clonotype appeared many times. The chain has TRBV6-2 or TRBV6-3 and TRBJ2-7, with D uncertain. The germline gives CDR1 MNHEY, CDR2 SVGEGT. The V end was cut by 3 bases, the J end by 0 bases, with 12 bases between. The length of the CDR3 is 15 residues. CDR3 sequence (DNA): TGTGCCAGCAGTTATTTCGACATCCGCTCCTACGAGCAGTACTTC. It encodes CASSYFDIRSYEQYF.

This clonotype has a count of ten or more. The chain is built from TRBV12-3 or TRBV12-4 and TRBJ2-7; 10 nucleotides line up with TRBD2. CDR3 length: 14 amino acids. Trimming took 5 bases from V and 3 from J; bases not matched to a gene: 4. The CDR3 DNA reads as TGTGCCAGCAGTGCCGGGACTAGCGACTACGAGCAGTACTTC. It codes for CASSAGTSDYEQYF.

This clonotype was observed many times. This chain links TRBV7-6 with TRBJ1-4; 8 bases are shared with TRBD1. This CDR3 is built from 18 residues. Per germline, CDR1 SGHVS and CDR2 FNYEAQ. After removal of 0 bases from V and 7 bases from J, the junction contained 13 bases not matched to a gene. The CDR3 DNA sequence: TGTGCCAGCAGCTTAGCCCCCTCCACAGGGGGATCGCCTGAAAAACTGTTTTTT. It is translated as CASSLAPSTGGSPEKLFF.

This clonotype was seen repeatedly, ten times or more. The genes are TRBV5-1 and TRBJ1-4, with 7 bases matching TRBD1. The CDR3 length is 14 residues. The germline V gene has CDR1 SGHRS and CDR2 YFSETQ. V gave up 4 bases and J gave up 7 bases; unmatched junction bases: 7. The CDR3: CASSEGQVREKLFF. The CDR3 nucleotides read TGCGCCAGCAGCGAAGGACAGGTTCGTGAAAAACTGTTTTTT.

The genes are TRBV30 and TRBJ2-7, with D possibly being TRBD1 (6 bases). The CDR3 spans 12 residues. Looked up from germline, CDR1 is GTSNPN and CDR2 is SVGIG (reference sequence). V lost 5 bases, J lost 3 bases, and 11 bases lay in between. The CDR3 nucleotides are TGTGCCTGGGCCGGGACAATCTACGAGCAGTACTTC. This encodes CAWAGTIYEQYF.

This clonotype has a count of ten or more. This chain links TRBV29-1 with TRBJ2-4; 8 bases agree with TRBD2. CDR1 and CDR2 from the germline V gene are SQVTM and ANQGSEA. The CDR3 runs 13 residues. The V gene end was trimmed by 3 bases and the J gene end by 7 bases; junction bases not matched to a gene: 5. This chain's CDR3 is CSVELAGGNIQYF. The CDR3 bases are TGCAGCGTTGAGCTAGCGGGCGGGAACATTCAGTACTTC.

Only one count was recorded for this clonotype. A read error may be the cause here, since a much bigger clone is one base away. This chain uses TRBV20-1 with TRBJ2-5, with D possibly being TRBD2 (5 bases). Germline V gene data show CDR1 as DFQATT and CDR2 as SNEGSKA (reference sequence). This CDR3 comprises 14 residues. The V gene lost 1 base and the J gene lost 4 bases, with 13 bases spanning the gap. The CDR3 DNA sequence: TGCAGTGCTAGAGGGAGGTGGCTCAGAGAGACCCAGTACTTC. Translated: CSARGRWLRETQYF.

To note about this clonotype: One base away lies a much larger clone, so this may be a sequencing read error. The chain is built from TRBV19 and TRBJ1-5; the D gene is possibly TRBD1 (6 bases). Germline V gene sequence: CDR1 LNHDA, CDR2 SQIVND (reference sequence). V lost 3 bases to trimming and J lost 4 bases, with 16 bases between them. This CDR3 contains 16 residues. The CDR3 is CASSIPAGEGNQPQHF. The CDR3 coding sequence is TGTGCCAGTAGTATCCCGGCAGGGGAGGGAAATCAGCCCCAGCATTTT.

This clonotype has ten or more counts. For the CDR3, the DNA is TGCAGTGCTAGAGGGCCTGACAGGGGGACCTACAATGAGCAGTTCTTC. This codes for CSARGPDRGTYNEQFF. The chain employs TRBV20-1 and TRBJ2-1, with TRBD1 matching 9 bases. CDR3 length equals 16 residues. V was pared by 1 base and J by 2 bases, with 6 bases of the junction left unmatched. Germline V gives CDR1 DFQATT, CDR2 SNEGSKA (reference sequence).

This clonotype was recorded many times. The chain carries TRBV6-2 or TRBV6-3 and TRBJ2-1, with 9 bases matching TRBD2. The CDR3 sequence is 17 residues long. The germline gives CDR1 MNHEY, CDR2 SVGEGT. Trimming removed 4 bases from V and 8 bases from J; junction bases left unmatched: 15. CDR3: CASSSVRLAGVGDEQFF. The DNA of the CDR3 is TGTGCCAGCAGTTCCGTTCGTTTAGCGGGAGTGGGGGATGAGCAGTTCTTC.

This clonotype has just one count. Compared with germline, one end of the junction differs, possibly owing to a read error. The chain is built from TRBV6-1 and TRBJ2-1; D may correspond to TRBD1 or TRBD2 (5 bases each). CDR1 and CDR2 (germline): MNHNS, SASEGT. There are 15 residues in the CDR3. CDR3 in DNA: TGTGCCGGCAGTGAGGGCAGGGCCTCCTACAATGAGCAGTTCTTC. Residues: CAGSEGRASYNEQFF.

This clonotype was observed at least ten times. J is TRBJ1-1 and V is TRBV6-1; D gene ambiguous. Trimming cost V 6 bases and J 0 bases, with 8 bases left between them. The germline V gene encodes CDR1 MNHNS and CDR2 SASEGT. The length of the CDR3 is 13 residues. Here the CDR3 reads CASSRTLNTEAFF. The CDR3 region has the DNA TGTGCCAGCAGCCGTACATTGAACACTGAAGCTTTCTTT.